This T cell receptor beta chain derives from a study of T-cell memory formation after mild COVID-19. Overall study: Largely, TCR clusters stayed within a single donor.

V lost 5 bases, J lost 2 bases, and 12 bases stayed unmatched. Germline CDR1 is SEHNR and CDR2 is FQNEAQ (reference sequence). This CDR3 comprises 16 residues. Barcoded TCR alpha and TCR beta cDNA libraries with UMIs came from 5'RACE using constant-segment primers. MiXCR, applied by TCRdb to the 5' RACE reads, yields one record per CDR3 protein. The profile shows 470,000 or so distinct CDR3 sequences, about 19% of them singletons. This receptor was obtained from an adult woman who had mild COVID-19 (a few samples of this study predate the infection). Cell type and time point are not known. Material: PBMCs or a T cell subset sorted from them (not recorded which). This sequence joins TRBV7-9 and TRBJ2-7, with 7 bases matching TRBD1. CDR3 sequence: CASSPPSTGIPYEQYF. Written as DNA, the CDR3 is TGTGCCAGCAGCCCCCCCTCGACAGGGATCCCCTACGAGCAGTACTTC. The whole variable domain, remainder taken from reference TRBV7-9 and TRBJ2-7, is DTGVSQNPRHKITKRGQNVTFRCDPISEHNRLYWYRQTLGQGPEFLTYFQNEAQLEKSRLLSDRFSAERPKGSFSTLEIQRTEQGDSAMYLCASSPPSTGIPYEQYFGPGTRLTVT.